This T cell receptor (beta chain) was found in a study of naive CD8 T cells in extremely preterm neonates. Here immunoSEQ multiplex PCR was the method, and the copy in TCRdb shows in-frame clones only, minus some. The sample carries 25,000 or so clones, around 89% recorded once. Points on this clone: What it recognizes is unknown.

This CDR3 region has 11 residues. In germline, CDR1 is SQVTM, CDR2 ANQGSEA. The V and J ends lost 4 bases and 7 bases, in that order; junction bases with no gene match: 0. Extremely preterm births at about 23-28 weeks of gestation supplied the samples. Sorted naive CD8+ T cell numbers ranged ~19,000 to ~100,000. Broader study findings: Compared with older groups, preterm CDR3s were shorter, with fewer N additions and less trimming. CDR3 nucleotide sharing was over 2.5% in preterm, 0.3% to 0.5% term, 0.03% children, more than 0.008% adults.

Sequenced sample: naive CD8+ T cells from cord blood. The chain is built from TRBV29-1 and TRBJ1-2; 10 bases are shared with TRBD1. This clonotype was sampled from a boy who was born preterm. CDR3 sequence: CSVGTGGGYTF. CDR3 DNA sequence: TGCAGCGTTGGGACAGGGGGTGGCTACACCTTC.